The sequence of this T cell receptor (beta chain) was determined in a study of control samples from healthy donors and cancer patients. Profiled with immunoSEQ multiplex PCR; TCRdb holds only in-frame clones, not every one. The sample has 150,000 or so clones, just over 85% seen once. In germline, CDR1 is SGHDN, CDR2 FVKESK. This CDR3 spans 15 amino acids. J gave up 8 bases and V 5 bases, and 5 bases lay outside the gene matches. The origin of this receptor is a woman in her twenties or thirties in good health. Sequenced material: blood. This chain links TRBV14 with TRBJ1-6; TRBD1 matches at 11 bases. The CDR3 region is CASSWTGGSHSPLHF. CDR3 coding DNA: TGTGCCAGCAGCTGGACAGGGGGCTCCCATTCACCCCTCCACTTT.